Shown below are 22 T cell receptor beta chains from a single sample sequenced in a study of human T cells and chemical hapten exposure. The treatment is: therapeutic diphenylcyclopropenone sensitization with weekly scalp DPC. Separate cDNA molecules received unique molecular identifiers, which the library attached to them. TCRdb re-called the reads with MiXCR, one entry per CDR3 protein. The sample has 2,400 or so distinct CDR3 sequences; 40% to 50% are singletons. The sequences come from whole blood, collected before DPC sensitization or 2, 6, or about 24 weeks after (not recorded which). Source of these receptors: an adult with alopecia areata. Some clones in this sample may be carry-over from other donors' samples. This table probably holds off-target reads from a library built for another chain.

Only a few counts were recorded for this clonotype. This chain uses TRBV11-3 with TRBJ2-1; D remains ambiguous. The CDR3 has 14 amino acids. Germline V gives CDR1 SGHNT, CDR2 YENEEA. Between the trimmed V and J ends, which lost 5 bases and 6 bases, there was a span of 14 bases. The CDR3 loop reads CASSTPGPGNEQFF. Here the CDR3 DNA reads TGTGCCAGCAGCACTCCGGGTCCGGGCAATGAGCAGTTCTTC.

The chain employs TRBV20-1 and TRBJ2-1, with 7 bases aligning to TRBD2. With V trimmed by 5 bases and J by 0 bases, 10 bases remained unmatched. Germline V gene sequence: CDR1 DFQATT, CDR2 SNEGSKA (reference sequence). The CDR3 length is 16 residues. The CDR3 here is CSALTLALSSYNEQFF. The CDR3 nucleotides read TGCAGTGCTCTTACACTAGCGCTCAGCTCCTACAATGAGCAGTTCTTC.

CDR3 protein: CASSLRAGQETQYF. Written as DNA, the CDR3 is TGTGCCAGCAGCTTACGGGCAGGCCAAGAGACCCAGTACTTC. The gene calls are TRBV11-3 and TRBJ2-5; D is uncertain. Per the germline V gene, CDR1 is SGHNT and CDR2 is YENEEA. This CDR3 has 14 residues. The germline V and J ends were trimmed by 2 bases and 1 base, with 8 bases remaining between them.

The CDR3 DNA reads as TGTGCCAGCAGTCTCAGCGGGGACCTAGCCAAAAACATTCAGTACTTC. Translating it yields CASSLSGDLAKNIQYF. The chain uses TRBV12-3 or TRBV12-4 and TRBJ2-4, with 7 bases matching TRBD2. CDR3 length equals 16 residues. Germline trimming cut 5 bases from V and 0 bases from J; bases unmatched to any gene: 7.

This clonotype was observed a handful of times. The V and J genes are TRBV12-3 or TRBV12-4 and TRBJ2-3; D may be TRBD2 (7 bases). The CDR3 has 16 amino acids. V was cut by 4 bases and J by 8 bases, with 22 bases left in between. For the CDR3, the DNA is TGTGCCAGCAGTTCTCTAGGGGGAGGGCCCTTCGGTACGCAGTATTTT. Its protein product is CASSSLGGGPFGTQYF.

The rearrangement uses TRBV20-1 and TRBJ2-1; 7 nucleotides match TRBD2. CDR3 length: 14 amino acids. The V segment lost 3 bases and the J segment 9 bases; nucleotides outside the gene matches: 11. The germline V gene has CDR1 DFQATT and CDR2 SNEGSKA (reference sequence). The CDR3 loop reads CSARATGGWSEQFF. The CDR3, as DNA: TGCAGTGCTAGGGCCACCGGGGGGTGGAGTGAGCAGTTCTTC.

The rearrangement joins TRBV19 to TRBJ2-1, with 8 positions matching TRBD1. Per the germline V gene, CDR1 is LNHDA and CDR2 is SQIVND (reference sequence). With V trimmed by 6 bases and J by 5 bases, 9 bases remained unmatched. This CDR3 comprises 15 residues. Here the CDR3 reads CASSLRDRWDNEQFF. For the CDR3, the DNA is TGTGCCAGTAGCCTCCGGGACAGGTGGGACAATGAGCAGTTCTTC.

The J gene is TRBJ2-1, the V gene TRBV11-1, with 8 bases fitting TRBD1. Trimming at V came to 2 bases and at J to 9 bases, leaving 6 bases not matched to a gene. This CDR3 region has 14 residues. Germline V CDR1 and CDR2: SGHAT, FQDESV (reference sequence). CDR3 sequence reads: CASSLRTGTSEQFF. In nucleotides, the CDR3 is TGTGCCAGCAGCTTACGGACAGGGACGAGTGAGCAGTTCTTC.

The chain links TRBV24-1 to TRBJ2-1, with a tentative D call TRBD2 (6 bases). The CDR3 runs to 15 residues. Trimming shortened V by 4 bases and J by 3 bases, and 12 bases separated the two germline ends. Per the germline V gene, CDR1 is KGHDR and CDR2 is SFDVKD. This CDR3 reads CATSDPRENYNEQFF. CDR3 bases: TGTGCCACCAGTGACCCACGGGAGAACTACAATGAGCAGTTCTTC.

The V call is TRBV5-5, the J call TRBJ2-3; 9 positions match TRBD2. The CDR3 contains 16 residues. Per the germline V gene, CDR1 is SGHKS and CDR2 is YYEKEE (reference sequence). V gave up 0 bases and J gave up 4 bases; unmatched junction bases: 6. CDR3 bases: TGTGCCAGCAGCTTGGCCGGGCTAGCGGGATCAGATACGCAGTATTTT. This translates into CASSLAGLAGSDTQYF.

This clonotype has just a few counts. For the CDR3, the DNA is TGTGCCAGCAGTTTCCGGGAGGGAGATACGCAGTATTTT. It yields the protein CASSFREGDTQYF. V is TRBV6-4 and J is TRBJ2-3; 8 positions agree with TRBD2. This CDR3 comprises 13 residues. V trimming: 5 bases; J trimming: 5 bases; junction bases outside the gene matches: 3. Germline-derived CDR1 and CDR2 are MRHNA and SNTAGT.

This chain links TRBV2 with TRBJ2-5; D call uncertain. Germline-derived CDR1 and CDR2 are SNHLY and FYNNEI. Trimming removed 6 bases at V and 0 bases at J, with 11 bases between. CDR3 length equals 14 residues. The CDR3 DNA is TGTGCCAGCAGCCAGTCACAGTACCAAGAGACCCAGTACTTC. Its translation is CASSQSQYQETQYF.

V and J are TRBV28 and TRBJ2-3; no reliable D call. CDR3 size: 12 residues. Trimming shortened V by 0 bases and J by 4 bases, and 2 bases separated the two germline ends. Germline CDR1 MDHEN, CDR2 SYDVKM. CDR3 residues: CASSLWADTQYF. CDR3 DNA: TGTGCCAGCAGTTTATGGGCAGATACGCAGTATTTT.

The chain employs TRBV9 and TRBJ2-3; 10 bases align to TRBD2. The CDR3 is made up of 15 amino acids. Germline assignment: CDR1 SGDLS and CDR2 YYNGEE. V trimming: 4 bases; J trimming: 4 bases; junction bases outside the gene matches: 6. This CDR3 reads CASSTTSGDADTQYF. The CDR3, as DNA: TGTGCCAGCAGCACCACTAGCGGGGACGCAGATACGCAGTATTTT.

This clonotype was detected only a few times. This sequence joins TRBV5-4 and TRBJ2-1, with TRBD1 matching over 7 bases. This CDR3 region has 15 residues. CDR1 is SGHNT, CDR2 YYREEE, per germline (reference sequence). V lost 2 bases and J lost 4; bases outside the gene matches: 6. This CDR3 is CASSLPRTGYNEQFF. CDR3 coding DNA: TGTGCCAGCAGCTTACCAAGGACAGGTTACAATGAGCAGTTCTTC.

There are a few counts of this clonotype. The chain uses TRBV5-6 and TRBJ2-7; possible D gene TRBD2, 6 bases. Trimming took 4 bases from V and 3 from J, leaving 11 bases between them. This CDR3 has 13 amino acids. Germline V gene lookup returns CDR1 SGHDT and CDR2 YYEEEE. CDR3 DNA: TGTGCCAGCAGCAGACGGGGGATCTACGAGCAGTACGTC. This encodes CASSRRGIYEQYV.

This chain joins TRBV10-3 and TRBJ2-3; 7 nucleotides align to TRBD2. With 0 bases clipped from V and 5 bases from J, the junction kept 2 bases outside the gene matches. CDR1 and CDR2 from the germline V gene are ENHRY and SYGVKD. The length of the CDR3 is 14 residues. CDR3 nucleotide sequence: TGTGCCATCAGTGAGTCGATAGCGGGAGATACGCAGTATTTT. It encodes CAISESIAGDTQYF.

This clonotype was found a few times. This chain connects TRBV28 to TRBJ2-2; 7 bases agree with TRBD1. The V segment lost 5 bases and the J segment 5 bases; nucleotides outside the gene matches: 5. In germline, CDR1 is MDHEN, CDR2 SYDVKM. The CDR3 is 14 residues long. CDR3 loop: CASSTGQITGELFF. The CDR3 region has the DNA TGTGCCAGCAGTACGGGACAGATAACCGGGGAGCTGTTTTTT.

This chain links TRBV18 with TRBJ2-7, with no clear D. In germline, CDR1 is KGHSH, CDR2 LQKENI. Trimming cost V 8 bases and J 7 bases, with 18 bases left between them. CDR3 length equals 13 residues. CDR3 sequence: CASAQIGSEEQYF. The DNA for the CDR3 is TGTGCCAGCGCCCAAATCGGGTCTGAAGAGCAGTACTTC. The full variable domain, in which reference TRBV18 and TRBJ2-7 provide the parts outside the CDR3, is NAGVMQNPRHLVRRRGQEARLRCSPMKGHSHVYWYRQLPEEGLKFMVYLQKENIIDESGMPKERFSAEFPKEGPSILRIQQVVRGDSAAYFCASAQIGSEEQYFGPGTRLTVT.

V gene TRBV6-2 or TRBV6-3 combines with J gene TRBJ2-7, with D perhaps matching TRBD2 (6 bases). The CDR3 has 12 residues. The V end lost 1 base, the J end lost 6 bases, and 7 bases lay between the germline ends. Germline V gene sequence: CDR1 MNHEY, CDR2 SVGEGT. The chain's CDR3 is CASSYLGGEQYV. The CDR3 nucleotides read TGTGCCAGCAGTTACTTGGGGGGCGAGCAGTACGTC.

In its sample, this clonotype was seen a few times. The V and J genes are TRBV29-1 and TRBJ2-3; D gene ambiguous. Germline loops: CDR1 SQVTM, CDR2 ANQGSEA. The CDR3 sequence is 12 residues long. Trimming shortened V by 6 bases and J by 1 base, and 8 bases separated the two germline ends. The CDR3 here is CSVVPGTDTQYF. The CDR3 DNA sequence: TGCAGCGTCGTCCCTGGCACAGATACGCAGTATTTT.

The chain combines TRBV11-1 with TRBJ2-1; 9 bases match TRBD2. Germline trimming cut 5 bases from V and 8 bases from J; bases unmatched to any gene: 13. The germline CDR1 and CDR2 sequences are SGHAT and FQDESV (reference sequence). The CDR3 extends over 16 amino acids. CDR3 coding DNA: TGTGCCAGCAGCCCTGGACTAGCGAATAGGGGGGATGAGCAGTTCTTC. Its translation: CASSPGLANRGDEQFF. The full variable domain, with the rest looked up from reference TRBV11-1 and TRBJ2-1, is EAEVAQSPRYKITEKSQAVAFWCDPISGHATLYWYRQILGQGPELLVQFQDESVVDDSQLPKDRFSAERLKGVDSTLKIQPAELGDSAMYLCASSPGLANRGDEQFFGPGTRLTVL.